The T cell receptor beta chain under discussion was sequenced for a study of blood T cell repertoires in COVID-19 (dated by TCRdb to the early 2020s). For context, the study as a whole: Collaborator samples came from the United States, Italy and Spain and covered acute and convalescent phases of COVID-19. The prospective study material was composed of cDNA or gDNA derived from T cells, B-cell-depleted T cells, or PBMCs. Subjects who had been exposed to COVID-19, were actively infected with it, or had recovered from it provided the deeply sampled blood TCRbeta repertoires that made up the dataset. The repertoires were released in a freely available public database intended as a resource for research on the immune response to SARS-CoV-2. The samples were drawn from the first 160 participants of the ongoing ImmuneRACE study and from under 1,500 subjects provided by 6 global collaborators. Sample metadata almost always included a de-identified subject ID, COVID-19 status, age in years and sex. Where available, HLA class I and class II types were obtained from metadata supplied by the sample provider rather than from assay-based typing.

The collaborating institutions used their own protocols to collect whole blood in K2EDTA tubes. Collaborator samples were shipped for TCRbeta analysis as frozen whole blood, isolated PBMCs, or DNA extracted from either sample type. From a lookup of the germline V gene, CDR1 and CDR2 are SNHLY and FYNNEI. Spanning cysteine to phenylalanine, the CDR3 consists of 12 amino acids. Left in the record is the CDR3 DNA by itself, 36 bases read in frame from the first base. The V and J ends are trimmed by 7 bases and 4 bases, leaving 9 bases between them. Worth noting for this clone: This receptor's antigen is unknown. The record has no base qualities; no much larger clone is one base away.

Broader findings and caveats from the paper: The quantity of clinical and demographic metadata differed by source and by participant and was supplied without curation.

TCRbeta CDR3 regions were amplified from genomic DNA by means of the immunoSEQ Assay, a bias-controlled multiplex PCR. In the authors' own workflow: Nucleated cell counts per sample were estimated from amplification of reference gene primers within the assay. To quantify the absolute abundance of each unique TCRbeta CDR3 rearrangement, sequence reads were collapsed and filtered. For each sample, productive Simpson clonality was calculated as the square root of Simpson's diversity index across productive rearrangements. The table was pulled from immuneACCESS by TCRdb, which kept in-frame rearrangements only. Such tables lose some clones; where checked, under half of the loss comes from unresolved V genes, and the rest has no known cause. V, J and clone size derive from that table, while D and trimming were established from the DNA sequence. Recorded for this sample are some 220,000 clones; roughly 84% of them occurred a single time. The ten largest clonotypes hold approximately 18% of the sample.

The sequence came from a woman of 80 years or more with active or convalescent COVID-19. The rearranged segments are TRBV2 and TRBJ2-3, with no D gene named confidently. Material for sequencing was peripheral blood. The nucleotide sequence reads TGTGCCAGCATGAACGAGGCAGATACGCAGTATTTT. Its product reads: CASMNEADTQYF.